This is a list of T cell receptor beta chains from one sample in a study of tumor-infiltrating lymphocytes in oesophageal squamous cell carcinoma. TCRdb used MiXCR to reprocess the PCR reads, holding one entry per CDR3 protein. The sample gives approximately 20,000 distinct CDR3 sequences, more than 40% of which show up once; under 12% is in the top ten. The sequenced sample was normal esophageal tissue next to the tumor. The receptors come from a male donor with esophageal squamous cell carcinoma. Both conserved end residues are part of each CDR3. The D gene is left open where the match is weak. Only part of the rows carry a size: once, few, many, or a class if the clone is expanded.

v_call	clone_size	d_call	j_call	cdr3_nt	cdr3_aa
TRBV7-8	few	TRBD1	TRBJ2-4	TGTGCCAGCAGCCAAAGGGACAGCTCCTACAATGAGCAGTACTTC	CASSQRDSSYNEQYF
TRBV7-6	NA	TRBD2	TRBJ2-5	TGTGCCAGCAGCGTAGGACTAGCGGGAGGAGGCCAAGAGACCCAGTACTTC	CASSVGLAGGGQETQYF
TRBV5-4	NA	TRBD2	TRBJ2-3	TGTGCCAGCAGCTTGGGGGCACTAGCGCATTCCACAGATACGCAGTATTTT	CASSLGALAHSTDTQYF
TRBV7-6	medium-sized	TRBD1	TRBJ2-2	TGTGCCAGCAGCTTAGCTGGCAGGGGGTTTACCGGGGAGCTGTTTTTT	CASSLAGRGFTGELFF
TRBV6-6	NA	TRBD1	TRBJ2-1	TGTGCCAGCAGTTACTCGAGGCAGGGGGCCTATGAGCAGTTCTTC	CASSYSRQGAYEQFF
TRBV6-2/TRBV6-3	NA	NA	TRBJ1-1	TGTGCCAGCAGTGAACTGGGCGAAGCTTTCTTT	CASSELGEAFF
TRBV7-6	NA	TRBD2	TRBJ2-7	TGTGCCAGCAGCTCGAGCGGGAGCGGCTACGAGCAGTACTTC	CASSSSGSGYEQYF
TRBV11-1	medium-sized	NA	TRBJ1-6	TGTGCCAGCAGCTTATTCAACGGAAGGAATTCACCCCTCCACTTT	CASSLFNGRNSPLHF
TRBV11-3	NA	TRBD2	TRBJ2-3	TGTGCCAGCAGTCAAGGACTAGCGGCGGATACGCAGTATTTT	CASSQGLAADTQYF
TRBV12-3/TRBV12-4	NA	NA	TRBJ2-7	TGTGCCAGCAGCCTAGCGAGCACAGATACGCAGTACTTC	CASSLASTDTQYF
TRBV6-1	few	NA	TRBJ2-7	TGTGCCAGCAAACCCGAATGGGGGTCCTACAATGAGCAGTACTTC	CASKPEWGSYNEQYF
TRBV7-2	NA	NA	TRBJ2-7	TGTGCCAGCAGCTTGTCGATATACGAGCAGTACTTC	CASSLSIYEQYF
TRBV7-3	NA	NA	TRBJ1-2	TGTGCCAGCAGCCATGGGGACGTTAACTATGGCTACACCTTC	CASSHGDVNYGYTF
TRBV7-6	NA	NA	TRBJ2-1	TGTGCCAGCAGCTTAGAAAGGAATGAGCAGTTCTTC	CASSLERNEQFF
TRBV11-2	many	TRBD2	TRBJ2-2	TGTGCCAGCAGCCGGGGGGGCACCGGGGAGCTGTTTTTT	CASSRGGTGELFF
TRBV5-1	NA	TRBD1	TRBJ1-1	TGCGCCAGCAGCTGGGGGACAGGAACCCCCAGCACTGAAGCTTTCTTT	CASSWGTGTPSTEAFF
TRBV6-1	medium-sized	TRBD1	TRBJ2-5	TGTGCCAGCAGCTCCGACAGGGGTTGGGAGACCCAGTACTTC	CASSSDRGWETQYF
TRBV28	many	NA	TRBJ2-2	TGTGCCAGCAGAACACGCCCCCTTATCCCCGGGGAGCTGTTTTTT	CASRTRPLIPGELFF
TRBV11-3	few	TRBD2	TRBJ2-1	TGTGCCAGCAGCTTAGATGGGACTAGTGGCTACAATGAGCAGTTCTTC	CASSLDGTSGYNEQFF
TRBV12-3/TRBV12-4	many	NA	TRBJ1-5	TGTGCCAGCAGTTTAAGGACCCCCAACCAGCCCCAGCATTTT	CASSLRTPNQPQHF
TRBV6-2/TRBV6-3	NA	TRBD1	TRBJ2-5	TGTGCCAGCAGCCGGGACAGGGGAGTGACGGAGACCCAGTACTTC	CASSRDRGVTETQYF
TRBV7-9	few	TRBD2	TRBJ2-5	TGTGCCAGCAGCTTAGCGACTATAGCGGGAGTTCGAGAGACCCAGTACTTC	CASSLATIAGVRETQYF
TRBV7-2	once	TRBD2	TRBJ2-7	TGTGCCAGCAGCTCGTTCACTAGCGGGAGCTACGAGCAGTACTTC	CASSSFTSGSYEQYF
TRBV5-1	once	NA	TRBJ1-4	TGCGCCAGCAGCTTCTTGGGTGGCGTGAATGAAAAACTGTTTTTT	CASSFLGGVNEKLFF
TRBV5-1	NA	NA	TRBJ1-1	TGCGCCAGCAGCCCGAGGGAGCACAACACTGAAGCTTTCTTT	CASSPREHNTEAFF
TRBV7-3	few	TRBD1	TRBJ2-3	TGTGCCAGCAGCCTCGGACAGGTAGATACGCAGTATTTT	CASSLGQVDTQYF
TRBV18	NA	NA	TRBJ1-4	TGTGCCAGCTCACTCTCCGGCAGGGCTGAAAAACTGTTTTTT	CASSLSGRAEKLFF
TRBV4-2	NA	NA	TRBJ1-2	TGTGCCAGCAGCCAAGGGGGAGATCCTAACTATGGCTACACCTTC	CASSQGGDPNYGYTF
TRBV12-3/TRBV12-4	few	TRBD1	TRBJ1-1	TGTGCCAGCAGTACCCAAACAGGGGGGACTGAAGCTTTCTTT	CASSTQTGGTEAFF
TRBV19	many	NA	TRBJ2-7	TGTGCCAGTATGCTAAACGGGGCCCCTTTCTACGAGCAGTACTTC	CASMLNGAPFYEQYF
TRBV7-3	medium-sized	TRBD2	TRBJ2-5	TGTGCCAGCAGCTTAATGGGACTAGCGGGAGGGCCGGAGACCCAGTACTTC	CASSLMGLAGGPETQYF
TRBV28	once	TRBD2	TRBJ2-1	TGTGCCAGCACCCCGGGGACAATAGCGGGAGGGTACAATGAGCAGTTCTTC	CASTPGTIAGGYNEQFF
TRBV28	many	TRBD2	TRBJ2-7	TGTGCCAGCCGGACTAGCATTTCCGCTAAGGAGTACTTC	CASRTSISAKEYF
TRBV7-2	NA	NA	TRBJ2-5	TGTGCCAGCAGCAGTGGACAGCGACAAGAGACCCAGTACTTC	CASSSGQRQETQYF
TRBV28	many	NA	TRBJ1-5	TGTGCCAGCAGTTTACAACGGGACAATCAGCCCCAGCATTTT	CASSLQRDNQPQHF
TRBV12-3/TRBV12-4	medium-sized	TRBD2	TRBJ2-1	TGTGCCAGCAGGGGGACTAGGGGTTACAATGAGCAGTTCTTC	CASRGTRGYNEQFF
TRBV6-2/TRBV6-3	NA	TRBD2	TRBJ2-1	TGTGCCAGCACCTTACTAGCGGGAGGGACCAATGAGCAGTTCTTC	CASTLLAGGTNEQFF
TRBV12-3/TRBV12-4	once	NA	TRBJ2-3	TGTGCCAGCAGCACCAGACGGGGGGCGGGCACAGATACGCAGTATTTT	CASSTRRGAGTDTQYF
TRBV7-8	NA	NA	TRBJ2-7	TGTGCCAGCAGCTTAGAGGGCAAGTCCTACGAGCAGTACTTC	CASSLEGKSYEQYF
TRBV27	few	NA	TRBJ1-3	TGTGCCAGCAGTCCGCGGGCCATCTCTGGAAACACCATATATTTT	CASSPRAISGNTIYF
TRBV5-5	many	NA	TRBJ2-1	TGTGCCAGCAGCTTCGGAGTGAGCTCCTACAATGAGCAGTTCTTC	CASSFGVSSYNEQFF
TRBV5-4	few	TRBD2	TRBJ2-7	TGTGCCAGCAGCTTGGCCGGGAGCGGGAGAATCGACGAGCAGTACTTC	CASSLAGSGRIDEQYF
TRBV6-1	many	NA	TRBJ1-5	TGTGCCAGCCATAGGTGGAGCAATCAGCCCCAGCATTTT	CASHRWSNQPQHF
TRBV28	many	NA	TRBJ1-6	TGTGCCAGCAGCCTCAGTGGGGGGACCTGGGACGTACCCCTCCACTTT	CASSLSGGTWDVPLHF
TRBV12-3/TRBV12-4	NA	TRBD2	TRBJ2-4	TGTGCCAGCAGTTTACTGGGTAGCGGGGCCCATCTAGCCAAAAACATTCAGTACTTC	CASSLLGSGAHLAKNIQYF
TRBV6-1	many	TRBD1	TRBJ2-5	TGTGCCAGCAGCAAGGACAGGGGGCTGTTCAATGAGCAGTACTTC	CASSKDRGLFNEQYF
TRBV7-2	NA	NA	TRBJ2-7	TGTGCCAGCAGCTTAGGCCGGGGGAACAATGAGCAGTACTTC	CASSLGRGNNEQYF
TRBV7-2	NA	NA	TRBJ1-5	TGTGCCAGCAGCTTAGTAGCGGCAGGGACGGGACAGCCCCAGCATTTT	CASSLVAAGTGQPQHF
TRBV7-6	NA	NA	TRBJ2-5	TGTGCCAGCAGCCCCCAAAGAGCGCGAGAGACCCAGTACTTC	CASSPQRARETQYF